Sequencing of this TCR beta chain was carried out in a study of CD8 T cells in Susac syndrome. The V gene's germline CDR1 is SGHVS and CDR2 FNYEAQ. The CDR3 loop spans 16 amino acids. V lost 5 bases, J lost 1 base, and 15 bases lay in between. Random hexamers primed reverse transcription of about 0.45 to 1 ug RNA. In TCRdb, the immunoSEQ multiplex PCR reads were re-called with MiXCR into one record per CDR3 protein. The sample yields a few hundred thousand distinct CDR3 sequences, around 95% seen once. Material for sequencing was CD4+ T cells from PBMCs. The sequence derives from a human donor with multiple sclerosis. V is TRBV7-6 and J is TRBJ1-5, with D possibly being TRBD1 (5 bases). CDR3 amino acids: CASSPQVRASNQPQHF. The CDR3 DNA follows: TGTGCCAGCAGCCCACAGGTTCGGGCGAGCAATCAGCCCCAGCATTTT. The full variable domain, rest sourced from reference TRBV7-6 and TRBJ1-5, is GAGVSQSPRYKVTKRGQDVALRCDPISGHVSLYWYRQALGQGPEFLTYFNYEAQQDKSGLPNDRFSAERPEGSISTLTIQRTEQRDSAMYRCASSPQVRASNQPQHFGDGTRLSIL.